This T cell receptor (beta chain) was profiled in a study of cytomegalovirus exposure and HLA in healthy donors. CDR1 and CDR2 (germline): SQVTM, ANQGSEA. Trimming cost V 4 bases and J 7 bases; bases outside gene matches: 7. This CDR3 has 13 amino acids. PCR was performed using 60 Vbeta and 13 Jbeta primers. TCRdb's table, derived via immunoSEQ multiplex PCR, lists solely in-frame clones and lacks some. This sample has under 150,000 clones, with around a tenth found just once. This TCR was sampled from a male donor in good health and CMV-seronegative. Input material: PBMCs. This rearrangement joins TRBV29-1 to TRBJ2-1; TRBD2 agrees at 7 bases. CDR3 bases: TGCAGCGTTGCCCGGGGGGTTGGAAATGAGCAGTTCTTC. Translation: CSVARGVGNEQFF.